A single sample gave rise to the 20 T cell receptor beta chains below, sequenced in a study of cytomegalovirus exposure and HLA in healthy donors. The PCR had 60 Vbeta and 13 Jbeta primers. Some clones are missing from TCRdb's copy, which holds only in-frame ones; the method was immunoSEQ multiplex PCR. The sample contains roughly 100,000 clones, about 9.4% of which appear only once. Sequencing used PBMCs. These receptor sequences come from a man in his forties or fifties in good health and CMV-seropositive.

The sample holds a few counts of this clone. The V and J genes are TRBV7-9 and TRBJ2-7, with D possibly being TRBD2 (5 bases). Trimming removed 5 bases at V and 3 bases at J, with 23 bases between. The CDR3 contains 17 residues. Looked up from germline, CDR1 is SEHNR and CDR2 is FQNEAQ (reference sequence). The CDR3 bases are TGTGCCAGCAGCCCACCAGTTGGAAGTGGAGGTCGCTACGAGCAGTACTTC. It encodes CASSPPVGSGGRYEQYF. Supplemented by reference TRBV7-9 and TRBJ2-7, the full variable domain reads DTGVSQNPRHKITKRGQNVTFRCDPISEHNRLYWYRQTLGQGPEFLTYFQNEAQLEKSRLLSDRFSAERPKGSFSTLEIQRTEQGDSAMYLCASSPPVGSGGRYEQYFGPGTRLTVT.

The chain links TRBV28 to TRBJ1-1; TRBD1 agrees at 8 bases. Germline-derived CDR1 and CDR2 are MDHEN and SYDVKM. The V segment lost 5 bases and the J segment 7 bases; nucleotides outside the gene matches: 3. CDR3 length equals 12 residues. CDR3 amino acids: CASSIRGLEAFF. CDR3 DNA sequence: TGTGCCAGCAGTATCAGGGGGCTTGAAGCTTTCTTT.

The table lists this clone with a few counts. The chain uses TRBV6-1 and TRBJ1-1; unclear D gene. The V end lost 6 bases, the J end lost 11 bases, and 10 bases lay between the germline ends. CDR1 MNHNS and CDR2 SASEGT come from the germline V gene. The length of the CDR3 is 10 residues. The CDR3 sequence: CASRLKEAFF. CDR3 DNA: TGTGCCAGCAGACTCAAGGAGGCTTTCTTT.

In regard to this clone: Other nucleotide sequences in the sample specify the same CDR3. The chain couples TRBV19 to TRBJ2-7; 12 bases fit TRBD1. The CDR3 length is 19 residues. With V trimmed by 3 bases and J by 0 bases, 12 bases remained unmatched. Germline V gene lookup returns CDR1 LNHDA and CDR2 SQIVND (reference sequence). DNA of the CDR3: TGTGCCAGTAGTATGTCGGGACAGGGGGCTTTCTCACGCTCCTACGAGCAGTACTTC. Translation: CASSMSGQGAFSRSYEQYF.

This clone was observed a handful of times. The gene calls are TRBV5-1 and TRBJ2-5, with 10 positions matching TRBD2. The CDR3 sequence is 18 residues long. The germline V gene encodes CDR1 SGHRS and CDR2 YFSETQ. With 0 bases clipped from V and 5 bases from J, the junction kept 13 bases outside the gene matches. CDR3 DNA: TGCGCCAGCAGCTTGGCCAACCTAGCGGGAGCCCTCTGGGAGACCCAGTACTTC. Translated, it gives CASSLANLAGALWETQYF.

The sample holds a few counts of this clone. The CDR3: CASSPVGGSGANVLTF. The CDR3 nucleotides are TGCGCCAGCAGCCCAGTGGGGGGCTCTGGGGCCAACGTCCTGACTTTC. The V and J genes are TRBV4-1 and TRBJ2-6; D might be TRBD2 (6 bases). The germline V and J ends were trimmed by 4 bases and 0 bases, with 10 bases remaining between them. CDR3 length: 16 residues. Per the germline V gene, CDR1 is MGHRA and CDR2 is YSYEKL.

In this sample, this clone turned up a few times. V usage is TRBV27 and J usage is TRBJ1-2; maybe TRBD1 (6 bases). The CDR3 loop spans 15 amino acids. Trimming removed 3 bases at V and 6 bases at J, with 17 bases between. Germline V gives CDR1 MNHEY, CDR2 SMNVEV (reference sequence). This CDR3 reads CASSFIGGGGDGYTF. CDR3 coding DNA: TGTGCCAGCAGTTTCATAGGGGGTGGGGGAGATGGCTACACCTTC.

The chain uses TRBV27 and TRBJ1-1, with a weak D call TRBD1 (5 bases). The CDR3 loop spans 15 amino acids. CDR1 is MNHEY, CDR2 SMNVEV, per germline (reference sequence). The V end lost 3 bases, the J end lost 4 bases, and 15 bases lay between the germline ends. The CDR3 DNA reads as TGTGCCAGCAGTTTCACCGCAGGGTTGGGCACTGAAGCTTTCTTT. Translation gives CASSFTAGLGTEAFF.

This clone showed up just a few times. The gene calls are TRBV6-5 and TRBJ1-5, with unresolved D. Trimming cost V 6 bases and J 3 bases, with 3 bases left between them. This CDR3 has 11 residues. Germline-derived CDR1 and CDR2 are MNHEY and SVGAGI. CDR3 DNA sequence: TGTGCCAGCAGCTTCAATCAGCCCCAGCATTTT. Translation gives CASSFNQPQHF.

This clone was observed a handful of times. The chain links TRBV27 to TRBJ1-1; D is possibly TRBD1 (6 bases). V gave up 3 bases and J gave up 3 bases, with 8 bases separating them. Germline V gene sequence: CDR1 MNHEY, CDR2 SMNVEV (reference sequence). There are 13 residues in the CDR3. The CDR3 protein is CASSFYRDTEAFF. CDR3 nucleotides: TGTGCCAGCAGTTTCTACAGGGACACTGAAGCTTTCTTT.

This clone is categorized as medium-sized. V is TRBV14 and J is TRBJ2-1; 10 bases match TRBD2. V trimming: 5 bases; J trimming: 2 bases; junction bases outside the gene matches: 3. This CDR3 is 15 amino acids long. Germline CDR1 and CDR2: SGHDN and FVKESK. The CDR3 reads CASSEGLAAYNEQFF. CDR3 nucleotides: TGTGCCAGCAGCGAAGGACTAGCGGCCTACAATGAGCAGTTCTTC.

Remarks on this clone: The junction departs from the called germline gene at one end, perhaps through a read error. CDR3 in amino acids: CASSLSSFNEQFF. The CDR3 bases are TGTGCCAGCAGTTTATCGTCCTTCAATGAGCAGTTCTTC. The chain combines TRBV27 with TRBJ2-1; no reliable D call. This CDR3 has 13 amino acids. Per germline, CDR1 MNHEY and CDR2 SMNVEV (reference sequence).

CDR3 coding DNA: TGTGCCAGCAGCCCCCACGGGACTAGCGGGAGGGCCAAGGAGCAGTACTTC. Translated, it gives CASSPHGTSGRAKEQYF. This chain uses TRBV7-2 with TRBJ2-7, with 16 bases identical to TRBD2. CDR1 is SGHTA, CDR2 FQGNSA, per germline. This CDR3 is 17 amino acids long. Unmatched junction bases numbered 11, after V lost 5 bases and J lost 7 bases. The full variable domain, rest sourced from reference TRBV7-2 and TRBJ2-7, is GAGVSQSPSNKVTEKGKDVELRCDPISGHTALYWYRQSLGQGLEFLIYFQGNSAPDKSGLPSDRFSAERTGGSVSTLTIQRTQQEDSAVYLCASSPHGTSGRAKEQYFGPGTRLTVT.

The chain combines TRBV9 with TRBJ1-4; D is possibly TRBD1 (5 bases). The germline V and J ends were trimmed by 4 bases and 7 bases, with 14 bases remaining between them. The CDR3 consists of 14 residues. Looked up from germline, CDR1 is SGDLS and CDR2 is YYNGEE. For the CDR3, the DNA is TGTGCCAGCAGCCAGTCATGGGGGGGTGAAAAACTGTTTTTT. Amino acids: CASSQSWGGEKLFF. The variable domain in full, with the rest retrieved from reference TRBV9 and TRBJ1-4, is DSGVTQTPKHLITATGQRVTLRCSPRSGDLSVYWYQQSLDQGLQFLIQYYNGEERAKGNILERFSAQQFPDLHSELNLSSLELGDSALYFCASSQSWGGEKLFFGSGTQLSVL.

The J gene is TRBJ2-1, the V gene TRBV4-2, with 10 bases that match TRBD2. V dropped 2 bases and J dropped 2; count of bases not matched to a gene: 9. Germline loops: CDR1 LGHNA, CDR2 YNFKEQ. This CDR3 is built from 18 residues. CDR3 in DNA: TGTGCCAGCAGCCAACCTAGCGGGAGTTCTTCGGCCTACAATGAGCAGTTCTTC. It translates to CASSQPSGSSSAYNEQFF.

There are a few counts of this clone. The chain carries TRBV5-1 and TRBJ2-1; the D gene is possibly TRBD1 (6 bases). Germline values: CDR1 SGHRS, CDR2 YFSETQ. The CDR3 totals 16 residues. V was clipped by 5 bases and J by 1 base, with 16 bases between them. The CDR3 loop is CASRFVPGESYNEQFF. The CDR3 DNA follows: TGCGCCAGCAGATTCGTCCCAGGGGAGTCCTACAATGAGCAGTTCTTC.

In this sample, this clone turned up a few times. This sequence joins TRBV4-2 and TRBJ2-7; D perhaps matches TRBD1 (6 bases). The CDR3 runs to 15 residues. Per the germline V gene, CDR1 is LGHNA and CDR2 is YNFKEQ. V shed 1 base and J shed 3 bases, with 13 bases lying between them. The CDR3 spells CASSQGQETNYEQYF. The CDR3 nucleotides read TGTGCCAGCAGCCAAGGACAGGAGACAAACTACGAGCAGTACTTC.

The CDR3 spells CASKPGGDQPQHF. The CDR3 DNA is TGTGCCAGCAAGCCAGGGGGCGATCAGCCCCAGCATTTT. This chain links TRBV6-6 with TRBJ1-5; TRBD1 matches at 8 bases. The junction had 4 bases not matched to a gene; V was cut back by 7 bases and J by 5 bases. Germline V gene lookup returns CDR1 MNHNY and CDR2 SVGAGI (reference sequence). This CDR3 spans 13 amino acids.

This clone was detected only a few times. The V gene is TRBV9, the J gene TRBJ1-1; D may be TRBD1 (5 bases). Germline CDR1 reads SGDLS; CDR2 reads YYNGEE. Trimming stripped 5 bases from V and 4 bases from J, with 12 bases between. CDR3 length: 13 residues. The CDR3 is CASRSFDSTEAFF. CDR3 coding DNA: TGTGCCAGCAGATCATTTGACAGCACTGAAGCTTTCTTT.

The V call is TRBV10-2, the J call TRBJ2-1, with 7 bases aligning to TRBD2. This CDR3 comprises 15 residues. Germline CDR1 WSHSY, CDR2 SAAADI. CDR3 protein: CASWESGGVNNEQFF. CDR3 DNA sequence: TGCGCTTCATGGGAGTCGGGGGGTGTCAACAATGAGCAGTTCTTC.